This TCR beta chain was sequenced for a study of shared clonotypes between healthy human individuals. Nashville, Tennessee was home to all donors, who were Caucasian adults. The CDR3 covers 12 residues. V lost 8 bases and J lost 3, with 10 bases in between. CDR1 is MNHNS and CDR2 is SASEGT in the germline V gene. Sequencing was at deep level. TCRdb's table, derived via immunoSEQ multiplex PCR, lists solely in-frame clones and lacks some. The data show about 520,000 clones, with 70% to 85% seen just once and 12% held by the top ten. Material for sequencing was PBMCs. The receptor's source is a woman aged 40 to 50 in good health. Some clones in this sample may be carry-over from other donors' samples. The chain uses TRBV6-1 and TRBJ2-5; D might be TRBD2 (6 bases). CDR3 sequence (DNA): TGTGCCAGCGGATGGGGGGAAGAGACCCAGTACTTC. Translated, it gives CASGWGEETQYF.